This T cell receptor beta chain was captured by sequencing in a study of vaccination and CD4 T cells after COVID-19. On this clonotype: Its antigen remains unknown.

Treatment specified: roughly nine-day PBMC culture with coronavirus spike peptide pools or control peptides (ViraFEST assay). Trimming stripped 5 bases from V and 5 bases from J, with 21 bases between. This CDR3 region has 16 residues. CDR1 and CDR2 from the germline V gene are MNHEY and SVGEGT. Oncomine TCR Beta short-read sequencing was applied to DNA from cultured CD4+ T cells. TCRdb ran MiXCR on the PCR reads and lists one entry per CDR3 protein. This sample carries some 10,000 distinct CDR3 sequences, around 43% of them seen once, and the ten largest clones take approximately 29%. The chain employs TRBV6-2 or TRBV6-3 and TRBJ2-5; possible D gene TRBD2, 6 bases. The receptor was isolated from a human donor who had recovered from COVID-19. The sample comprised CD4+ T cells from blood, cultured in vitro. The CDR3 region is CASSPLRGRRYETQYF. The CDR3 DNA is TGTGCCAGCAGTCCGCTTCGGGGGAGACGGTACGAGACCCAGTACTTC.